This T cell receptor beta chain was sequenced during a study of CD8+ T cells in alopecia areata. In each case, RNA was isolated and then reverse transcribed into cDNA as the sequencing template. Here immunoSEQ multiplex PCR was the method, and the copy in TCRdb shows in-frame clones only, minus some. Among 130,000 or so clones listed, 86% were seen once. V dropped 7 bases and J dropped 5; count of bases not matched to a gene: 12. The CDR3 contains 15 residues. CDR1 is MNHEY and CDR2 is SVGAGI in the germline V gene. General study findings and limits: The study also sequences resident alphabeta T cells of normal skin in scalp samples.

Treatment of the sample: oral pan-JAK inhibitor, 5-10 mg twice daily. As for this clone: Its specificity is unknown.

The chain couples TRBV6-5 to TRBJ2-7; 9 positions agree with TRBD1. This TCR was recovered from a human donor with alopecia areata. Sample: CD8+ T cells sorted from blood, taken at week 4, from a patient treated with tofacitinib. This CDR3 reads CASKPSGTGPDEQYF. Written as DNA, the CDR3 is TGTGCCAGCAAACCCTCCGGGACAGGGCCGGACGAGCAGTACTTC.